This TCR beta chain was identified during a study of long-term antiretroviral therapy in people with HIV. Study results and limitations: Blood in the study was drawn between 2004 and 2017, possibly under older ART regimens, which may be less effective than current ones.

V was trimmed by 2 bases and J by 4 bases, leaving 12 bases between them. This CDR3 has 15 residues. Germline values: CDR1 MDHEN, CDR2 SYDVKM. This clone was picked up a small number of times. What it binds is unknown. With survey level as its setting, the immunoSEQ assay was v3.0. The method was immunoSEQ multiplex PCR; TCRdb's version includes in-frame clones alone and lacks a portion of them. The data contain approximately 17,000 clones, roughly 88% of them singletons. Sequencing used unsorted PBMCs, obtained 0.7 years before starting antiretroviral therapy. The origin of this receptor is a middle-aged man with HIV. V and J are TRBV28 and TRBJ1-5, with D perhaps TRBD1 (5 bases). The CDR3, as DNA: TGTGCCAGCAGTTTACCAGGGCCGGGGAATCAGCCCCAGCATTTT. As protein: CASSLPGPGNQPQHF.